This TCR beta chain was observed in a study of T cells in Graves' hyperthyroidism and ophthalmopathy. Study results and caveats: In blood, most of the thyroid clonotypes expanded above 0.001 were also present.

CDR1 LNHNV and CDR2 YYDKDF come from the germline V gene (reference sequence). V was trimmed by 0 bases and J by 7 bases, leaving 2 bases between them. The CDR3 runs to 11 residues. Regarding this clonotype: Its antigen is not known.

Ophthalmopathy in the patients scored at least 3 on Clinical Activity Score and at least 4 on NOSPECS grade, lasting under 3 months. Uncontrolled infection, other autoimmune disease, pregnancy or lactation barred patients from enrollment. Thyroid ultrasound, orbital computed tomography, clinical symptoms, and serum thyroxine and TRAb underpinned diagnoses. TCR beta CDR3 sequences were amplified from RNA transcripts. In the first-round RT-PCR of the TCR CDR3, the HTBI primer set was used. In TCRdb, the multiplex PCR reads were re-called with MiXCR into one record per CDR3 protein. Counted here are some 500,000 distinct CDR3 sequences, roughly 15% occurring once; the ten biggest clones make up 29%.

The rearrangement uses TRBV15 and TRBJ2-3; D remains ambiguous. The source is a young woman with Graves' ophthalmopathy. The specimen sequenced was blood. CDR3 sequence: CATSREYTQYF. CDR3 coding DNA: TGTGCCACCAGCAGAGAGTATACGCAGTATTTT.